The 30 T cell receptor beta chains in this list originate from one sample, sequenced in a study of neurological immune-mediated disorders. TCRdb re-called the 5' RACE reads through MiXCR, storing one row per CDR3 protein. This table has approximately 25,000 distinct CDR3 sequences, more than 20% appearing once. Specimen: PBMCs. These receptors all come from a woman in her fifties or sixties in good health.

This clonotype showed up many times. The genes are TRBV3-1 and TRBJ1-1, with 10 bases lining up with TRBD1. V was clipped by 2 bases and J by 5 bases; unmatched bases: 5. CDR3 length: 15 residues. CDR1 and CDR2 (germline): LGHDT, YNNKEL (reference sequence). The CDR3 reads CASSQSRDRGTEAFF. For the CDR3, the DNA is TGTGCCAGCAGCCAAAGCCGGGACAGGGGAACTGAAGCTTTCTTT.

Only a few counts were recorded for this clonotype. This chain uses TRBV18 with TRBJ1-3, with 7 bases aligning to TRBD1. Germline-derived CDR1 and CDR2 are KGHSH and LQKENI. The J segment lost 0 bases and the V segment lost 3 bases, leaving 5 bases of the junction unmatched. This CDR3 region has 16 residues. In DNA, the CDR3 is TGTGCCAGCTCACCCGGGACAGCGAGCTCTGGAAACACCATATATTTT. Its translation: CASSPGTASSGNTIYF.

V usage is TRBV29-1 and J usage is TRBJ2-7, with 8 bases fitting TRBD2. Germline V gene sequence: CDR1 SQVTM, CDR2 ANQGSEA. V was pared by 4 bases and J by 2 bases, with 4 bases of the junction left unmatched. The CDR3 has 13 residues. CDR3 nucleotides: TGCAGCGTTGCGGGGGGGGAAACCTACGAGCAGTACTTC. Translating it yields CSVAGGETYEQYF.

This clonotype was recorded many times. The chain carries TRBV5-1 and TRBJ1-1, with 9 bases that match TRBD1. Germline V gives CDR1 SGHRS, CDR2 YFSETQ. V shed 3 bases and J 1 base; nucleotides not matched to a gene: 4. This CDR3 has 15 amino acids. For the CDR3, the DNA is TGCGCCAGCAGCTCCGGACAGGGGACGAACACTGAAGCTTTCTTT. This translates into CASSSGQGTNTEAFF.

A few counts support this clonotype. The chain couples TRBV15 to TRBJ2-7, with D tentatively TRBD1 (6 bases). This CDR3 has 15 amino acids. V shed 0 bases and J shed 5 bases, with 14 bases lying between them. CDR1 LNHNV and CDR2 YYDKDF come from the germline V gene (reference sequence). The CDR3 sequence: CATSRDRNRAHEQYF. Written as DNA, the CDR3 is TGTGCCACCAGCAGAGATCGGAACAGGGCCCACGAGCAGTACTTC.

This clonotype was observed many times. The chain combines TRBV9 with TRBJ2-2; D is uncertain. The germline V gene has CDR1 SGDLS and CDR2 YYNGEE. The V end lost 4 bases, the J end lost 0 bases, and 13 bases lay between the germline ends. The CDR3 has 16 residues. The CDR3 loop is CASSRLGPTNTGELFF. DNA for the CDR3: TGTGCCAGCAGCCGACTCGGGCCGACGAACACCGGGGAGCTGTTTTTT.

This sequence joins TRBV14 and TRBJ2-1; D may be TRBD1 (5 bases). V was cut by 2 bases and J by 16 bases, with 24 bases left in between. Germline CDR1 reads SGHDN; CDR2 reads FVKESK. This CDR3 contains 15 residues. Here the CDR3 DNA reads TGTGCCAGCAGCCAAATAAAGGGCCATAGAGGCGGACAATTCTTC. Amino acids: CASSQIKGHRGGQFF.

This clonotype was observed many times. This chain links TRBV6-2 or TRBV6-3 with TRBJ2-2; 10 bases are shared with TRBD2. Germline V lookup: CDR1 MNHEY, CDR2 SVGEGT. J gave up 4 bases and V 2 bases, and 7 bases lay outside the gene matches. The CDR3 totals 17 residues. CDR3 nucleotides: TGTGCCAGCAGTTACGTCCCTAGCGGGAGTGGCACCGGGGAGCTGTTTTTT. It translates to CASSYVPSGSGTGELFF.

This clonotype occurred many times. The chain employs TRBV5-6 and TRBJ2-3; the match to TRBD1 covers 9 bases. Germline lookup yields CDR1 SGHDT and CDR2 YYEEEE. V trimming: 4 bases; J trimming: 2 bases; junction bases outside the gene matches: 11. The CDR3 spans 17 residues. The CDR3 DNA reads TGTGCCAGCAGCCCCCCGACCGGGACAGGGAACACAGATACGCAGTATTTT. It is translated as CASSPPTGTGNTDTQYF.

In this sample, this clonotype is large. V is TRBV6-5 and J is TRBJ1-1, with D hard to call. From germline, CDR1 is MNHEY and CDR2 SVGAGI. This CDR3 is built from 11 residues. Trimming removed 4 bases from V and 4 bases from J, with 4 bases in between. CDR3 protein: CASSWGTEAFF. The CDR3 DNA reads TGTGCCAGCAGTTGGGGCACTGAAGCTTTCTTT.

The genes are TRBV4-1 and TRBJ2-1; D is ambiguous. The CDR3 contains 18 residues. The germline V gene encodes CDR1 MGHRA and CDR2 YSYEKL. Trimming removed 5 bases at V and 0 bases at J, with 20 bases between. As DNA, the CDR3 is TGCGCCAGCAGCTCATCAGGAAAAGGGCTAAGCTCCTACAATGAGCAGTTCTTC. It codes for CASSSSGKGLSSYNEQFF.

This clonotype was seen repeatedly, ten times or more. The CDR3 loop reads CASSPHHGDSGAYEQYF. The CDR3 DNA sequence: TGTGCCAGCAGCCCCCATCACGGGGACTCGGGAGCCTACGAGCAGTACTTC. The genes are TRBV9 and TRBJ2-7, with a tentative D call TRBD2 (6 bases). This CDR3 region has 17 residues. V was clipped by 4 bases and J by 2 bases, with 22 bases between them. CDR1 and CDR2 (germline): SGDLS, YYNGEE.

In this sample, this clonotype turned up many times. The chain links TRBV7-3 to TRBJ2-7, with 11 bases fitting TRBD1. The CDR3 contains 15 residues. Looked up from germline, CDR1 is SGHTA and CDR2 is FQGTGA. J gave up 5 bases and V 4 bases, and 7 bases lay outside the gene matches. This CDR3 is CASSSGTGGTHEQYF. CDR3 nucleotides: TGTGCCAGCAGCTCTGGGACAGGGGGAACCCACGAGCAGTACTTC.

This clonotype appeared many times. This chain uses TRBV4-3 with TRBJ2-1; TRBD2 matches at 7 bases. The CDR3 extends over 15 amino acids. CDR1 LGHNA and CDR2 YSLEER come from the germline V gene. After removal of 4 bases from V and 2 bases from J, the junction contained 5 bases not matched to a gene. The CDR3 DNA reads TGCGCCAGCAGCCGCATACTAGCGACCTACAATGAGCAGTTCTTC. Protein product: CASSRILATYNEQFF.

The rearrangement joins TRBV9 to TRBJ1-2, with D possibly matching TRBD1 (6 bases). Germline assignment: CDR1 SGDLS and CDR2 YYNGEE. The CDR3 spans 14 residues. The V end lost 0 bases, the J end lost 0 bases, and 6 bases lay between the germline ends. The CDR3 DNA reads as TGTGCCAGCAGCGTAGACAGGGCTAACTATGGCTACACCTTC. As protein: CASSVDRANYGYTF. The variable domain in full, with the rest retrieved from reference TRBV9 and TRBJ1-2, is DSGVTQTPKHLITATGQRVTLRCSPRSGDLSVYWYQQSLDQGLQFLIQYYNGEERAKGNILERFSAQQFPDLHSELNLSSLELGDSALYFCASSVDRANYGYTFGSGTRLTVV.

Within the sample, this clonotype is medium-sized. CDR3 in amino acids: CSVEPGRGQYEQYF. CDR3 in DNA: TGCAGCGTTGAACCCGGAAGGGGTCAATACGAGCAGTACTTC. This chain links TRBV29-1 with TRBJ2-7, with D maybe TRBD1 (5 bases). V was clipped by 2 bases and J by 4 bases, with 15 bases between them. CDR3 length: 14 residues. CDR1 and CDR2 from the germline V gene are SQVTM and ANQGSEA.

This clonotype was counted many times. V gene TRBV20-1 combines with J gene TRBJ2-5; D is uncertain. The germline V gene encodes CDR1 DFQATT and CDR2 SNEGSKA (reference sequence). CDR3 length: 14 residues. Trimming took 0 bases from V and 1 from J, leaving 9 bases between them. The CDR3 region is CSARDVLLQETQYF. The CDR3, as DNA: TGCAGTGCTAGAGACGTCCTACTCCAAGAGACCCAGTACTTC.

The sample holds many counts of this clonotype. The genes are TRBV5-1 and TRBJ2-3; 7 nucleotides agree with TRBD1. The CDR3 sequence is 14 residues long. Germline CDR1 reads SGHRS; CDR2 reads YFSETQ. Trimming cost V 4 bases and J 3 bases; bases outside gene matches: 5. CDR3 sequence (DNA): TGCGCCAGCAGCCACAGGGGATGGACAGATACGCAGTATTTT. The encoded protein is CASSHRGWTDTQYF. Drawing the rest from reference TRBV5-1 and TRBJ2-3, the complete variable domain is KAGVTQTPRYLIKTRGQQVTLSCSPISGHRSVSWYQQTPGQGLQFLFEYFSETQRNKGNFPGRFSGRQFSNSRSEMNVSTLELGDSALYLCASSHRGWTDTQYFGPGTRLTVL.

This clonotype was counted ten times or more. The V gene is TRBV27, the J gene TRBJ1-1; TRBD1 might be the D (5 bases). Germline V gene lookup returns CDR1 MNHEY and CDR2 SMNVEV (reference sequence). This CDR3 is built from 14 residues. V dropped 1 base and J dropped 6 bases, with 12 bases sitting between them. Here the CDR3 reads CASSLYGGVAEAFF. The CDR3 region has the DNA TGTGCCAGCAGTTTATACGGGGGGGTCGCTGAAGCTTTCTTT.

In this sample, this clonotype turned up many times. The chain joins TRBV10-3 to TRBJ2-2; 9 bases are a match to TRBD2. The CDR3 extends over 18 amino acids. Trimming removed 0 bases from V and 0 bases from J; junction bases left unmatched: 5. CDR1 and CDR2 from the germline V gene are ENHRY and SYGVKD. CDR3 bases: TGTGCCATCAGTGAGTCGGGACTAGCCTCCGCGAACACCGGGGAGCTGTTTTTT. This translates into CAISESGLASANTGELFF.

In this sample, this clonotype turned up many times. DNA of the CDR3: TGTGCCAGCAGCCAGGGACAGGGTGCAGGAAGAAACATTCAGTACTTC. Its protein is CASSQGQGAGRNIQYF. The chain recombines TRBV9 with TRBJ2-4; TRBD1 matches 9 bases. Losses at the gene ends were 4 bases for V and 6 bases for J; bases not matched to a gene: 11. Germline V lookup: CDR1 SGDLS, CDR2 YYNGEE. This CDR3 is 16 amino acids long. The variable domain in full, with the rest retrieved from reference TRBV9 and TRBJ2-4, is DSGVTQTPKHLITATGQRVTLRCSPRSGDLSVYWYQQSLDQGLQFLIQYYNGEERAKGNILERFSAQQFPDLHSELNLSSLELGDSALYFCASSQGQGAGRNIQYFGAGTRLSVL.

The chain couples TRBV14 to TRBJ2-1; 13 nucleotides line up with TRBD2. Unmatched junction bases numbered 20, after V lost 0 bases and J lost 6 bases. This CDR3 region has 22 residues. CDR1 is SGHDN and CDR2 is FVKESK in the germline V gene. In DNA form, the CDR3 reads TGTGCCAGCAGCCAAGAGCTTCCCCCGGGACTAGCGGGGTTGGGGTATGGCAATGAGCAGTTCTTC. This sequence encodes CASSQELPPGLAGLGYGNEQFF.

The chain carries TRBV5-1 and TRBJ2-7; D is unresolved. CDR1 SGHRS and CDR2 YFSETQ come from the germline V gene. The V and J ends lost 0 bases and 0 bases respectively, with 10 bases between them. The CDR3 length is 15 residues. DNA of the CDR3: TGCGCCAGCAGCTTGGAACAGCTGAGCTCCTACGAGCAGTACTTC. Amino acid sequence: CASSLEQLSSYEQYF.

In this sample, this clonotype turned up many times. CDR3 sequence: CASSICLWPDRGSSYEQYF. The CDR3 nucleotides read TGTGCCAGCAGCATTTGCCTTTGGCCAGACAGGGGCAGTTCCTACGAGCAGTACTTC. The chain joins TRBV21-1 to TRBJ2-7; the table names TRBD1, a call not compared with the DNA. TRBV21-1 is deemed a pseudogene. The CDR3 consists of 19 residues.

This clonotype has a count of ten or more. The chain joins TRBV29-1 to TRBJ2-2; D is unclear. Between the trimmed V and J ends, which lost 6 bases and 4 bases, there was a span of 15 bases. In germline, CDR1 is SQVTM, CDR2 ANQGSEA. The CDR3 length is 14 residues. Written as DNA, the CDR3 is TGCAGCGTCCCATCGGGTTGGGGCACCGGGGAGCTGTTTTTT. Its translation is CSVPSGWGTGELFF.

This clonotype has at least ten counts. The chain uses TRBV20-1 and TRBJ1-2; TRBD1 might be the D (6 bases). Looked up from germline, CDR1 is DFQATT and CDR2 is SNEGSKA (reference sequence). CDR3 length: 12 residues. Trimming pared 2 bases from V and 4 bases from J, leaving 8 bases between. The CDR3 DNA reads TGCAGTGCTAGAAACAGGGTCTATGGCTACACCTTC. Amino acid sequence: CSARNRVYGYTF.

This clonotype was seen repeatedly, ten times or more. The J gene is TRBJ2-1, the V gene TRBV7-3; D is ambiguous. The CDR3 is made up of 15 amino acids. The V end lost 4 bases, the J end lost 4 bases, and 14 bases lay between the germline ends. Germline CDR1 and CDR2: SGHTA and FQGTGA. The CDR3 loop reads CASSSRATKYNEQFF. CDR3 coding DNA: TGTGCCAGCAGCTCCCGGGCTACCAAATACAATGAGCAGTTCTTC. The entire variable domain, with the rest obtained from reference TRBV7-3 and TRBJ2-1, is as follows: GAGVSQTPSNKVTEKGKYVELRCDPISGHTALYWYRQSLGQGPEFLIYFQGTGAADDSGLPNDRFFAVRPEGSVSTLKIQRTERGDSAVYLCASSSRATKYNEQFFGPGTRLTVL.

The table lists this clonotype with a few counts. The chain employs TRBV14 and TRBJ1-1, with D unresolved. Between the trimmed V and J ends, which lost 4 bases and 8 bases, there was a span of 20 bases. This CDR3 region has 15 residues. Germline-derived CDR1 and CDR2 are SGHDN and FVKESK. CDR3 coding DNA: TGTGCCAGCAGCCTGATGTTTCCCGGGTCAGGCGAAGCTTTCTTT. Translating it yields CASSLMFPGSGEAFF.

This clonotype is deemed medium-sized. The V and J genes are TRBV29-1 and TRBJ2-5; weak D call: TRBD1 (6 bases). Trimming took off 1 base at V and 4 bases at J, with 10 bases between the two ends. The germline V gene has CDR1 SQVTM and CDR2 ANQGSEA. The CDR3 contains 13 residues. CDR3 DNA: TGCAGCGTTGAAGGCAGGGGAAGAGAGACCCAGTACTTC. Translation gives CSVEGRGRETQYF. The whole variable domain, filled in from reference TRBV29-1 and TRBJ2-5, reads SAVISQKPSRDICQRGTSLTIQCQVDSQVTMMFWYRQQPGQSLTLIATANQGSEATYESGFVIDKFPISRPNLTFSTLTVSNMSPEDSSIYLCSVEGRGRETQYFGPGTRLLVL.

This clonotype was seen repeatedly, ten times or more. The V and J genes are TRBV3-1 and TRBJ2-3; weak D call: TRBD2 (5 bases). The CDR3 contains 16 residues. Germline CDR1 LGHDT, CDR2 YNNKEL (reference sequence). The V gene lost 3 bases and the J gene lost 0 bases, with 13 bases spanning the gap. The CDR3 is CASSQRASESTDTQYF. CDR3 DNA: TGTGCCAGCAGCCAGAGGGCATCTGAGAGCACAGATACGCAGTATTTT.